Each of the 32 T cell receptor beta chains below was sequenced from the same sample in a study of T cells in Graves' hyperthyroidism and ophthalmopathy. Amplification yielded TCR beta CDR3 regions, with RNA transcripts as the source. TCR CDR3 regions were first amplified by RT-PCR with HTBI primers. Each CDR3 protein is one row after TCRdb ran MiXCR on the multiplex PCR reads. Among about 280,000 distinct CDR3 sequences, less than 30% were seen once, and the ten largest hold 25% to 30%. The specimen was blood. The receptors shown here come from a man in his forties or fifties with Graves' hyperthyroidism that later progressed to Graves' ophthalmopathy.

This clonotype has at least ten counts. The chain carries TRBV7-2 and TRBJ2-2; TRBD2 might be the D (5 bases). The CDR3 has 16 residues. V shed 0 bases and J shed 0 bases, with 8 bases lying between them. Germline lookup yields CDR1 SGHTA and CDR2 FQGNSA. CDR3 in amino acids: CASSLAGVSNTGELFF. CDR3 DNA sequence: TGTGCCAGCAGCTTAGCGGGAGTTTCGAACACCGGGGAGCTGTTTTTT.

This clonotype has a count of ten or more. The V call is TRBV19, the J call TRBJ2-5, with D possibly TRBD1 on 5 matching bases. This CDR3 is built from 12 residues. Germline loops: CDR1 LNHDA, CDR2 SQIVND (reference sequence). V lost 3 bases and J lost 4, with 6 bases in between. The CDR3 sequence is CASSMQGETQYF. In DNA, the CDR3 is TGTGCCAGTAGTATGCAGGGAGAGACCCAGTACTTC.

The chain is built from TRBV29-1 and TRBJ2-5, with D unresolved. The CDR3 has 12 amino acids. Germline lookup yields CDR1 SQVTM and CDR2 ANQGSEA. V lost 0 bases, J lost 3 bases, and 5 bases lay in between. The CDR3: CSVEDLKETQYF. Written as DNA, the CDR3 is TGCAGCGTTGAAGATCTTAAAGAGACCCAGTACTTC. The whole variable domain, filled in from reference TRBV29-1 and TRBJ2-5, reads SAVISQKPSRDICQRGTSLTIQCQVDSQVTMMFWYRQQPGQSLTLIATANQGSEATYESGFVIDKFPISRPNLTFSTLTVSNMSPEDSSIYLCSVEDLKETQYFGPGTRLLVL.

The genes are TRBV3-1 and TRBJ1-2; TRBD1 might be the D (5 bases). The germline gives CDR1 LGHDT, CDR2 YNNKEL (reference sequence). The V end was cut by 1 base, the J end by 2 bases, with 23 bases between. This CDR3 contains 19 residues. The CDR3 region has the DNA TGTGCCAGCAGCCAAGGGTTTAGAGAAGCGACAGTAATCAACTATGGCTACACCTTC. This translates into CASSQGFREATVINYGYTF.

This clonotype has ten or more counts. The CDR3 nucleotides are TGTGCCACCAGTGCACGGACAGGCGGGGGCACTGAAGCTTTCTTT. This codes for CATSARTGGGTEAFF. The chain uses TRBV24-1 and TRBJ1-1; 7 bases align to TRBD1. The CDR3 is 15 residues long. Germline V lookup: CDR1 KGHDR, CDR2 SFDVKD. V trimming: 5 bases; J trimming: 4 bases; junction bases outside the gene matches: 9.

This clonotype appeared many times. V usage is TRBV7-8 and J usage is TRBJ2-5; D is uncertain. Germline CDR1 SGHVS, CDR2 FQNEAQ. The V end lost 1 base, the J end lost 1 base, and 7 bases lay between the germline ends. This CDR3 has 14 residues. The CDR3 is CASSLVEVQETQYF. The CDR3 nucleotides are TGTGCCAGCAGCTTAGTTGAGGTCCAAGAGACCCAGTACTTC.

The table lists this clonotype with a few counts. This chain links TRBV30 with TRBJ2-7; 8 nucleotides align to TRBD1. Germline trimming cut 7 bases from V and 2 bases from J; bases unmatched to any gene: 7. CDR3 length: 13 amino acids. From germline, CDR1 is GTSNPN and CDR2 SVGIG (reference sequence). This CDR3 is CAFELDRAYEQYF. As DNA, the CDR3 is TGTGCCTTCGAACTGGACAGGGCCTACGAGCAGTACTTC.

This clonotype occurred many times. This chain connects TRBV25-1 to TRBJ1-5; D unresolved. The CDR3 is 14 residues long. The V gene's germline CDR1 is MGHDK and CDR2 SYGVNS. Deletions cut 3 bases from V and 1 base from J, with 7 bases between. The CDR3 nucleotides are TGTGCCAGCAGTGACAGACACAGCAATCAGCCCCAGCATTTT. This encodes CASSDRHSNQPQHF.

This clonotype was recorded many times. The chain joins TRBV18 to TRBJ1-2; 7 positions match TRBD1. The V gene end was trimmed by 2 bases and the J gene end by 6 bases; junction bases not matched to a gene: 9. The CDR3 is made up of 15 amino acids. CDR1 and CDR2 (germline): KGHSH, LQKENI. CDR3 protein: CASSPAIQGRDGYTF. In DNA form, the CDR3 reads TGTGCCAGCTCACCAGCCATACAGGGGAGGGATGGCTACACCTTC.

This clonotype was detected many times. This chain connects TRBV19 to TRBJ1-5; maybe TRBD1 (6 bases). Looked up from germline, CDR1 is LNHDA and CDR2 is SQIVND (reference sequence). CDR3 length: 15 residues. Trimming left V 4 bases short and J 4 bases short, with 14 bases between. In nucleotides, the CDR3 is TGTGCCAGTAGTAAAGGGGGGGCCCCAAATCAGCCCCAGCATTTT. It encodes CASSKGGAPNQPQHF. The full variable domain, rest sourced from reference TRBV19 and TRBJ1-5, is DGGITQSPKYLFRKEGQNVTLSCEQNLNHDAMYWYRQDPGQGLRLIYYSQIVNDFQKGDIAEGYSVSREKKESFPLTVTSAQKNPTAFYLCASSKGGAPNQPQHFGDGTRLSIL.

This clonotype was observed many times. CDR3: CASSPWGTSGHEQYF. The DNA for the CDR3 is TGCGCCAGCAGCCCCTGGGGGACTAGCGGACACGAGCAGTACTTC. This chain uses TRBV5-1 with TRBJ2-7, with 11 bases lining up with TRBD2. Germline lookup yields CDR1 SGHRS and CDR2 YFSETQ. This CDR3 is built from 15 residues. V shed 4 bases, J shed 5 bases, and the junction held 8 bases outside the gene matches.

This clonotype appeared many times. J is TRBJ1-1 and V is TRBV18, with 7 bases that match TRBD1. The CDR3 extends over 14 amino acids. Germline V gene lookup returns CDR1 KGHSH and CDR2 LQKENI. The V gene end was trimmed by 2 bases and the J gene end by 5 bases; junction bases not matched to a gene: 5. This chain's CDR3 is CASSPGTALTEAFF. As DNA, the CDR3 is TGTGCCAGCTCACCAGGGACAGCCCTGACTGAAGCTTTCTTT.

At least ten counts were recorded for this clonotype. The J gene is TRBJ2-5, the V gene TRBV24-1; a possible D gene is TRBD2 (6 bases). Per the germline V gene, CDR1 is KGHDR and CDR2 is SFDVKD. Trimming shortened V by 9 bases and J by 2 bases, and 12 bases separated the two germline ends. This CDR3 contains 13 residues. DNA of the CDR3: TGTGCCACCCCGCCGGCGGGGCAAGAGACCCAGTACTTC. Translating it yields CATPPAGQETQYF.

This clonotype was picked up many times. The genes are TRBV6-1 and TRBJ2-7; TRBD1 matches 7 bases. Germline CDR1 is MNHNS and CDR2 is SASEGT. This CDR3 is built from 15 residues. The V and J ends lost 6 bases and 4 bases, in that order; junction bases with no gene match: 12. The CDR3: CASRKAGTAGYEQYF. CDR3 in DNA: TGTGCCAGCAGGAAAGCCGGGACAGCTGGATACGAGCAGTACTTC.

This clonotype appeared many times. The rearrangement joins TRBV20-1 to TRBJ2-7, with no clear D. CDR3 size: 14 residues. Trimming removed 0 bases at V and 2 bases at J, with 11 bases between. Looked up from germline, CDR1 is DFQATT and CDR2 is SNEGSKA (reference sequence). In nucleotides, the CDR3 is TGCAGTGCTAGAGATTTCCAGATCCCCTACGAGCAGTACTTC. This sequence encodes CSARDFQIPYEQYF.

The rearrangement joins TRBV7-2 to TRBJ2-7; D gene uncertain. Germline V gene lookup returns CDR1 SGHTA and CDR2 FQGNSA. The CDR3 covers 15 residues. V lost 3 bases to trimming and J lost 4 bases, with 16 bases between them. The CDR3 spells CASSLSTGPQYEQYF. In DNA form, the CDR3 reads TGTGCCAGCAGCTTGTCTACCGGGCCTCAATACGAGCAGTACTTC. The variable domain in full, with the rest retrieved from reference TRBV7-2 and TRBJ2-7, is GAGVSQSPSNKVTEKGKDVELRCDPISGHTALYWYRQSLGQGLEFLIYFQGNSAPDKSGLPSDRFSAERTGGSVSTLTIQRTQQEDSAVYLCASSLSTGPQYEQYFGPGTRLTVT.

This clonotype was recorded many times. J is TRBJ2-2 and V is TRBV5-1; TRBD1 might be the D (6 bases). The V end was cut by 0 bases, the J end by 2 bases, with 11 bases between. The CDR3 runs to 16 residues. Germline lookup yields CDR1 SGHRS and CDR2 YFSETQ. The CDR3 is CASSLAGTPNTGELFF. The CDR3 DNA reads as TGCGCCAGCAGCTTGGCCGGGACACCTAACACCGGGGAGCTGTTTTTT.

At least ten counts were recorded for this clonotype. The gene calls are TRBV2 and TRBJ2-7, with 7 bases identical to TRBD2. The CDR3 covers 15 residues. The V and J ends lost 4 bases and 4 bases, in that order; junction bases with no gene match: 10. The germline V gene encodes CDR1 SNHLY and CDR2 FYNNEI. The DNA of the CDR3 is TGTGCCAGCAGTGTGCATTGGCGGGAGAGTTACGAGCAGTACTTC. Amino acids: CASSVHWRESYEQYF.

This clonotype showed up many times. This chain connects TRBV20-1 to TRBJ1-2, with D unclear. Germline CDR1 DFQATT, CDR2 SNEGSKA (reference sequence). The CDR3 is 14 amino acids. V shed 2 bases and J shed 0 bases, with 10 bases lying between them. CDR3 protein: CSARRMGANYGYTF. As DNA, the CDR3 is TGCAGTGCTAGACGGATGGGAGCTAACTATGGCTACACCTTC.

In its sample, this clonotype was seen many times. The chain has TRBV5-1 and TRBJ2-7, with TRBD1 as a possible D gene (8 bases). The CDR3 contains 14 residues. The V gene's germline CDR1 is SGHRS and CDR2 YFSETQ. Deletions cut 0 bases from V and 5 bases from J, with 12 bases between. The CDR3 is CASSLVQGGHEQYF. CDR3 nucleotide sequence: TGCGCCAGCAGCTTGGTACAGGGGGGGCACGAGCAGTACTTC.

This clonotype was recorded many times. This chain uses TRBV6-1 with TRBJ2-5; TRBD2 agrees at 7 bases. With 1 base clipped from V and 4 bases from J, the junction kept 6 bases outside the gene matches. The CDR3 has 15 residues. Germline CDR1 is MNHNS and CDR2 is SASEGT. CDR3 in amino acids: CASSEVWGEGETQYF. For the CDR3, the DNA is TGTGCCAGCAGTGAAGTGTGGGGGGAGGGAGAGACCCAGTACTTC.

This clonotype showed up many times. A junction end diverges from the germline sequence, so it may reflect a read error. This sequence joins TRBV6-1 and TRBJ1-5; D gene uncertain. Per germline, CDR1 MNHNS and CDR2 SASEGT. The CDR3 length is 9 residues. CDR3 loop: CASSPPRHF. Written as DNA, the CDR3 is TGTGCCAGCAGTCCTCCCCGGCATTTT.

This clonotype came up a few times. The chain uses TRBV6-1 and TRBJ2-7, with a weak D call TRBD2 (5 bases). The length of the CDR3 is 16 residues. Per the germline V gene, CDR1 is MNHNS and CDR2 is SASEGT. V was trimmed by 6 bases and J by 3 bases, leaving 21 bases between them. The CDR3 region is CASSPVLFEGVYEQYF. The CDR3, as DNA: TGTGCCAGCAGCCCCGTCCTCTTCGAGGGAGTCTACGAGCAGTACTTC.

This clonotype has at least ten counts. This chain connects TRBV30 to TRBJ2-7; unclear D gene. Germline V gives CDR1 GTSNPN, CDR2 SVGIG (reference sequence). The ends were cut back, 0 bases at V and 5 bases at J, with 5 bases in the middle. The CDR3 contains 11 residues. In DNA form, the CDR3 reads TGTGCCTGGAGTGTAGAGAACGAGCAGTACTTC. Its translation: CAWSVENEQYF.

The sample holds many counts of this clonotype. The chain is built from TRBV5-1 and TRBJ1-1; TRBD1 agrees at 7 bases. Per the germline V gene, CDR1 is SGHRS and CDR2 is YFSETQ. The length of the CDR3 is 15 residues. V gave up 1 base and J gave up 3 bases; unmatched junction bases: 6. The CDR3 bases are TGCGCCAGCAGCTTGACGACAGGGTGGGACACTGAAGCTTTCTTT. This gives the protein CASSLTTGWDTEAFF.

This clonotype was seen at least ten times. This chain uses TRBV27 with TRBJ2-7; 10 positions agree with TRBD2. With V trimmed by 1 base and J by 6 bases, 9 bases remained unmatched. The germline V gene has CDR1 MNHEY and CDR2 SMNVEV (reference sequence). The CDR3 consists of 16 residues. In DNA form, the CDR3 reads TGTGCCAGCAGTTTATTAGCTAGCGGGAGAGTTTTCGAGCAGTACTTC. Encoded protein: CASSLLASGRVFEQYF.

This clonotype has ten or more counts. This rearrangement joins TRBV29-1 to TRBJ2-5; 7 bases map to TRBD2. The germline V gene has CDR1 SQVTM and CDR2 ANQGSEA. The junction had 10 bases not matched to a gene; V was cut back by 7 bases and J by 5 bases. This CDR3 contains 13 residues. The CDR3, as DNA: TGCAGCGCCTATGGACTAGTCGAGGAGACCCAGTACTTC. This codes for CSAYGLVEETQYF.

The CDR3, as DNA: TGTGCCACTCCTCGTCCGGGACAGGCTGAAGCTTTCTTT. Translation: CATPRPGQAEAFF. The rearrangement joins TRBV24-1 to TRBJ1-1; 8 bases match TRBD1. V dropped 10 bases and J dropped 6; count of bases not matched to a gene: 9. The V gene's germline CDR1 is KGHDR and CDR2 SFDVKD. The CDR3 length is 13 residues.

This clonotype was detected many times. This rearrangement joins TRBV19 to TRBJ1-2; D uncertain. CDR1 LNHDA and CDR2 SQIVND come from the germline V gene (reference sequence). Trimming removed 2 bases from V and 0 bases from J, with 7 bases in between. This CDR3 has 14 residues. This CDR3 is CASSISDTNYGYTF. The CDR3 DNA is TGTGCCAGTAGTATAAGTGACACTAACTATGGCTACACCTTC.

This clonotype was recorded at least ten times. The chain carries TRBV6-1 and TRBJ1-5; the D gene is possibly TRBD1 (6 bases). The V and J ends lost 6 bases and 6 bases respectively, with 12 bases between them. In germline, CDR1 is MNHNS, CDR2 SASEGT. The CDR3 totals 13 residues. The CDR3 protein is CASRRQAAQPQHF. CDR3 bases: TGTGCCAGCAGGAGACAGGCGGCTCAGCCCCAGCATTTT.

CDR3 sequence reads: CASRRQGVDGYTF. The CDR3 DNA follows: TGTGCCAGCAGGCGACAGGGGGTTGATGGCTACACCTTC. The chain employs TRBV12-3 or TRBV12-4 and TRBJ1-2, with 9 bases that match TRBD1. This CDR3 region has 13 residues. V lost 6 bases to trimming and J lost 6 bases; unmatched junction nucleotides: 5.

J is TRBJ1-1 and V is TRBV5-1, with TRBD1 matching 11 bases. CDR3 size: 15 residues. Looked up from germline, CDR1 is SGHRS and CDR2 is YFSETQ. V shed 4 bases, J shed 5 bases, and the junction held 7 bases outside the gene matches. CDR3 DNA sequence: TGCGCCAGCAGCGGGGGGGGACAGGGGGTAACTGAAGCTTTCTTT. It translates to CASSGGGQGVTEAFF.